The 5 T cell receptor beta chains in this list originate from one sample, sequenced in a study of regulatory T cells in long-lasting Graves disease. Time point indicated: newly diagnosed GD, antithyroid drugs for less than 3 months. From RNA extracted from PBMCs, the TCR library was made. iRepertoire HTBI primers and Arm-PCR of CDR3 regions built TCR beta libraries. TCRdb recomputed calls from the multiplex PCR reads with MiXCR, one row per CDR3 protein. The sample comprises some 410,000 distinct CDR3 sequences, about 17% of which are singletons, and over 8.5% rests with the top ten. The same data also went into a second study, on T cells in Graves' hyperthyroidism and ophthalmopathy.

The sequences come from peripheral blood mononuclear cells (PBMCs), collected at new diagnosis, from a patient treated with antithyroid drugs. The source is a woman aged 25 to 39 with Graves disease.

This clonotype was seen only a few times. CDR3 loop: CASSPPRPLSSYNEQFF. The CDR3 nucleotides are TGTGCCAGCTCACCCCCTCGTCCCCTTAGCTCCTACAATGAGCAGTTCTTC. The rearrangement links TRBV18 to TRBJ2-1; unclear D gene. The V end lost 3 bases, the J end lost 0 bases, and 15 bases lay between the germline ends. The CDR3 runs 17 residues. Germline V gene lookup returns CDR1 KGHSH and CDR2 LQKENI.

The V gene is TRBV11-2, the J gene TRBJ2-1; D unclear. The CDR3 contains 12 residues. The V end was cut by 6 bases, the J end by 11 bases, with 14 bases between. Germline V gene sequence: CDR1 SGHAT, CDR2 FQNNGV. The CDR3: CASSSGPEKQFF. The CDR3 nucleotides read TGTGCCAGCAGTTCCGGGCCGGAAAAGCAGTTCTTC.

This clonotype has at least ten counts. This sequence joins TRBV6-1 and TRBJ2-7, with D perhaps TRBD2 (6 bases). Germline CDR1 reads MNHNS; CDR2 reads SASEGT. V gave up 6 bases and J gave up 7 bases, with 19 bases separating them. The CDR3 has 14 amino acids. The CDR3 sequence is CASSGIGREEEQYF. The CDR3 DNA follows: TGTGCCAGCAGCGGGATCGGTAGGGAGGAGGAGCAGTACTTC.

V gene TRBV18 combines with J gene TRBJ1-1; D is perhaps TRBD1 (5 bases). V was trimmed by 3 bases and J by 2 bases, leaving 13 bases between them. This CDR3 has 15 amino acids. CDR1 is KGHSH and CDR2 is LQKENI in the germline V gene. The CDR3: CASSPRDFGNTEAFF. The DNA for the CDR3 is TGTGCCAGCTCACCCCGGGACTTTGGAAACACTGAAGCTTTCTTT.

The chain links TRBV15 to TRBJ2-1; no clear D. Germline CDR1 and CDR2: LNHNV and YYDKDF (reference sequence). Trimming pared 1 base from V and 1 base from J, leaving 5 bases between. The CDR3 has 14 residues. CDR3 in amino acids: CATSRVGSYNEQFF. CDR3 DNA sequence: TGTGCCACCAGCAGAGTGGGGTCCTACAATGAGCAGTTCTTC.